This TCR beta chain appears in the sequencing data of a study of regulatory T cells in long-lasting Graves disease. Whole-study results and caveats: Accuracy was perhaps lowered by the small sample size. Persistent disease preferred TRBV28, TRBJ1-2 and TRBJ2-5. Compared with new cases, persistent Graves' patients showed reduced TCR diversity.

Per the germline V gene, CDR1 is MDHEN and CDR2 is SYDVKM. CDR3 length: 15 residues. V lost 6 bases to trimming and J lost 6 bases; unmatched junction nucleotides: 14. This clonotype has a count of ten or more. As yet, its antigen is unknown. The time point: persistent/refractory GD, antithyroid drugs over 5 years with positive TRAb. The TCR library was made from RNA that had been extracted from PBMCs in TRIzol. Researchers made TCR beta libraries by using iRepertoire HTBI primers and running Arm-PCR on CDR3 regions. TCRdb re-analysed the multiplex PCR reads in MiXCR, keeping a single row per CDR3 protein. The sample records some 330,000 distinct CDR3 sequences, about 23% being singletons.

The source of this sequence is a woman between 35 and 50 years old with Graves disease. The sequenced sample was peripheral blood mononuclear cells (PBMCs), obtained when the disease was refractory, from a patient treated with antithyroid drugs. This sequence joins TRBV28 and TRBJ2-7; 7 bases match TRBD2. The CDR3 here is CASRSYEGGGSEQYF. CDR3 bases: TGTGCCAGCAGATCTTATGAGGGCGGGGGTTCCGAGCAGTACTTC.